A single sample gave rise to the 5 T cell receptor beta chains below, sequenced in a study of blood T cells in healthy people across ages. Then a second PCR, running roughly 7 to 11 cycles, was carried out with a sample-barcoded 5' primer and a J-beta primer mix. One entry per CDR3 protein, called by TCRdb with MiXCR from the 5' RACE reads. The sample lists roughly 680,000 distinct CDR3 sequences; 45% to 50% were seen once. Input material: blood. These receptors originate from a woman aged 55-75 years in good health.

This clonotype was found a few times. The V and J genes are TRBV7-2 and TRBJ2-7; 13 bases are a match to TRBD2. Per the germline V gene, CDR1 is SGHTA and CDR2 is FQGNSA. The CDR3 loop spans 16 amino acids. V gave up 3 bases and J gave up 6 bases; unmatched junction bases: 8. CDR3 region: CASSFGLAGAVREQYF. The CDR3 DNA reads TGTGCCAGCAGCTTCGGACTAGCGGGAGCGGTTCGCGAGCAGTACTTC.

This clonotype has only a few counts. The chain couples TRBV20-1 to TRBJ2-3; 14 bases line up with TRBD2. The CDR3 contains 15 residues. Unmatched junction bases numbered 8, after V lost 6 bases and J lost 6 bases. Per the germline V gene, CDR1 is DFQATT and CDR2 is SNEGSKA (reference sequence). The CDR3 bases are TGCAGTGCCTCAGGACTAGCGGGAGGATTTGATACGCAGTATTTT. This codes for CSASGLAGGFDTQYF.

This clonotype appeared a few times. The J gene is TRBJ1-4, the V gene TRBV6-5; the match to TRBD1 covers 12 bases. Germline CDR1 MNHEY, CDR2 SVGAGI. After removal of 0 bases from V and 7 bases from J, the junction contained 3 bases not matched to a gene. The CDR3 totals 16 residues. CDR3 in amino acids: CASSYSAGQGAEKLFF. The DNA of the CDR3 is TGTGCCAGCAGTTACTCGGCGGGACAGGGGGCTGAAAAACTGTTTTTT.

The chain combines TRBV7-2 with TRBJ2-3; D is unresolved. Germline values: CDR1 SGHTA, CDR2 FQGNSA. Trimming removed 2 bases from V and 6 bases from J, with 18 bases in between. This CDR3 is 16 amino acids long. The CDR3 here is CASSLHAGRTGDTQYF. The CDR3, as DNA: TGTGCCAGCAGCTTACATGCCGGACGCACTGGGGATACGCAGTATTTT. The full variable domain, completed using reference TRBV7-2 and TRBJ2-3, is GAGVSQSPSNKVTEKGKDVELRCDPISGHTALYWYRQSLGQGLEFLIYFQGNSAPDKSGLPSDRFSAERTGGSVSTLTIQRTQQEDSAVYLCASSLHAGRTGDTQYFGPGTRLTVL.

The gene calls are TRBV20-1 and TRBJ2-1; the D is unclear. Per the germline V gene, CDR1 is DFQATT and CDR2 is SNEGSKA (reference sequence). V was pared by 4 bases and J by 0 bases, with 10 bases between. The CDR3 length is 14 residues. CDR3 sequence: CSAKPVRSYNEQFF. CDR3 in DNA: TGCAGTGCTAAGCCGGTACGCTCCTACAATGAGCAGTTCTTC.